A single sample is the source of the 21 T cell receptor beta chains below, sequenced in a study of neoadjuvant anti-PD-1 for oral cavity cancer. Assay used: immunoSEQ multiplex PCR; TCRdb lists only in-frame clones, some missing. This table holds approximately 72,000 clones, about 86% found once. Source: PBMCs, taken before nivolumab (anti-PD-1) treatment. These receptor sequences come from a person aged 35-79 years with oral cavity squamous cell carcinoma.

The chain joins TRBV27 to TRBJ2-1, with TRBD2 matching 9 bases. Trimming removed 3 bases from V and 7 bases from J; junction bases left unmatched: 10. The CDR3 is made up of 16 amino acids. Per germline, CDR1 MNHEY and CDR2 SMNVEV (reference sequence). The CDR3 loop is CASSFWLSGSGNEQFF. CDR3 in DNA: TGTGCCAGCAGTTTTTGGCTTAGCGGGAGCGGAAATGAGCAGTTCTTC.

The chain recombines TRBV18 with TRBJ1-5; D remains ambiguous. The CDR3 extends over 14 amino acids. The V end was cut by 3 bases, the J end by 0 bases, with 6 bases between. Germline CDR1 KGHSH, CDR2 LQKENI. In DNA form, the CDR3 reads TGTGCCAGCTCACCCCTCTATAGCAATCAGCCCCAGCATTTT. Amino acids: CASSPLYSNQPQHF.

The genes are TRBV6-5 and TRBJ2-5; D not resolved. Germline loops: CDR1 MNHEY, CDR2 SVGAGI. V dropped 6 bases and J dropped 5 bases, with 19 bases sitting between them. This CDR3 region has 15 residues. The CDR3 coding sequence is TGTGCCAGCAGCAACCACGCCGGAGTCATGGAGACCCAGTACTTC. This codes for CASSNHAGVMETQYF.

This rearrangement joins TRBV7-7 to TRBJ2-5, with 7 bases that match TRBD1. After removal of 3 bases from V and 2 bases from J, the junction contained 0 bases not matched to a gene. CDR1 SSHAT and CDR2 FNYEAQ come from the germline V gene (reference sequence). There are 13 residues in the CDR3. CDR3 sequence: CASSLDRQETQYF. DNA for the CDR3: TGTGCCAGCAGCTTGGACAGGCAAGAGACCCAGTACTTC. Together with reference TRBV7-7 and TRBJ2-5, the CDR3 gives the full variable domain: GAGVSQSPRYKVTKRGQDVTLRCDPISSHATLYWYQQALGQGPEFLTYFNYEAQPDKSGLPSDRFSAERPEGSISTLTIQRTEQRDSAMYRCASSLDRQETQYFGPGTRLLVL.

This chain joins TRBV5-1 and TRBJ2-6; D is possibly TRBD2 (5 bases). Germline CDR1 reads SGHRS; CDR2 reads YFSETQ. The germline V and J ends were trimmed by 4 bases and 0 bases, with 17 bases remaining between them. The CDR3 has 18 residues. The CDR3: CASSPGWSGSSGANVLTF. The CDR3 DNA sequence: TGCGCCAGCAGCCCGGGGTGGTCGGGTTCCTCTGGGGCCAACGTCCTGACTTTC.

This chain connects TRBV2 to TRBJ2-1; D might be TRBD1 (6 bases). Germline values: CDR1 SNHLY, CDR2 FYNNEI. The V end was cut by 5 bases, the J end by 3 bases, with 14 bases between. This CDR3 contains 15 residues. The CDR3 loop reads CASSSPRGIYNEQFF. As DNA, the CDR3 is TGTGCCAGCAGTTCGCCTAGGGGGATCTACAATGAGCAGTTCTTC.

As regards this clone: Other DNA variants within this sample encode the same CDR3. This chain joins TRBV13 and TRBJ1-2; D is perhaps TRBD1 (6 bases). Germline values: CDR1 PRHDT, CDR2 FYEKMQ (reference sequence). V was clipped by 0 bases and J by 2 bases, with 7 bases between them. The CDR3 is 14 amino acids. CDR3 nucleotides: TGTGCCAGCAGCTTAGGAACAGGGAACTATGGCTACACCTTC. Translating gives CASSLGTGNYGYTF.

This clone was seen only once. V gene TRBV6-6 combines with J gene TRBJ2-2; TRBD2 might be the D (7 bases). The CDR3 runs to 15 residues. The V gene lost 7 bases and the J gene lost 6 bases, with 18 bases spanning the gap. The germline CDR1 and CDR2 sequences are MNHNY and SVGAGI (reference sequence). CDR3 in amino acids: CASKKGGFRPGELFF. The CDR3 DNA reads as TGTGCCAGCAAAAAGGGGGGGTTTCGTCCCGGGGAGCTGTTTTTT.

The rearrangement joins TRBV7-3 to TRBJ2-5; maybe TRBD2 (5 bases). V was pared by 6 bases and J by 0 bases, with 17 bases between. This CDR3 is 16 amino acids long. Germline assignment: CDR1 SGHTA and CDR2 FQGTGA. The CDR3 DNA reads TGTGCCAGCAGATCCCGGGATTCTACGTACCAAGAGACCCAGTACTTC. Translation: CASRSRDSTYQETQYF.

The chain employs TRBV5-1 and TRBJ1-4; 8 nucleotides match TRBD1. This CDR3 has 15 residues. The germline V gene encodes CDR1 SGHRS and CDR2 YFSETQ. After removal of 0 bases from V and 2 bases from J, the junction contained 0 bases not matched to a gene. As DNA, the CDR3 is TGCGCCAGCAGCTTGGGGGACAGGACTAATGAAAAACTGTTTTTT. Translation: CASSLGDRTNEKLFF.

V and J are TRBV15 and TRBJ1-1; unclear D gene. The V and J ends lost 5 bases and 1 base respectively, with 8 bases between them. The CDR3 consists of 13 residues. Germline V CDR1 and CDR2: LNHNV, YYDKDF (reference sequence). CDR3 region: CATSLLGNTEAFF. Written as DNA, the CDR3 is TGTGCCACCAGCTTACTCGGGAACACTGAAGCTTTCTTT.

This clone came up a few times. CDR3 sequence: CASSSSRGMNTEAFF. CDR3 sequence (DNA): TGTGCCAGCAGCTCGTCCAGGGGGATGAACACTGAAGCTTTCTTT. This chain connects TRBV7-8 to TRBJ1-1; the match to TRBD1 covers 7 bases. This CDR3 contains 15 residues. Unmatched junction bases numbered 5, after V lost 4 bases and J lost 0 bases. Germline V lookup: CDR1 SGHVS, CDR2 FQNEAQ.

The chain joins TRBV5-6 to TRBJ2-6; D gene ambiguous. In germline, CDR1 is SGHDT, CDR2 YYEEEE. V was cut by 0 bases and J by 0 bases, with 7 bases left in between. The CDR3 runs 16 residues. The CDR3 protein is CASSLAIVSGANVLTF. As DNA, the CDR3 is TGTGCCAGCAGCTTGGCCATTGTCTCTGGGGCCAACGTCCTGACTTTC. The entire variable domain, with the rest obtained from reference TRBV5-6 and TRBJ2-6, is as follows: DAGVTQSPTHLIKTRGQQVTLRCSPKSGHDTVSWYQQALGQGPQFIFQYYEEEERQRGNFPDRFSGHQFPNYSSELNVNALLLGDSALYLCASSLAIVSGANVLTFGAGSRLTVL.

The chain recombines TRBV4-1 with TRBJ2-3; the match to TRBD2 covers 9 bases. Germline V lookup: CDR1 MGHRA, CDR2 YSYEKL. V was pared by 1 base and J by 4 bases, with 9 bases of the junction left unmatched. The CDR3 totals 17 residues. In DNA, the CDR3 is TGCGCCAGCAGCCAAGGACGCGGGGGGGCCGGAGCAGATACGCAGTATTTT. It codes for CASSQGRGGAGADTQYF.

The J gene is TRBJ1-5, the V gene TRBV30; the D gene is possibly TRBD1 (6 bases). The germline V gene encodes CDR1 GTSNPN and CDR2 SVGIG (reference sequence). This CDR3 is 13 amino acids long. Trimming removed 1 base from V and 4 bases from J, with 8 bases in between. DNA of the CDR3: TGTGCCTGGAGTGCAGACAGGAATCAGCCCCAGCATTTT. This sequence encodes CAWSADRNQPQHF.

The CDR3 nucleotides are TGCGCCAGCAGCTCGGGACAGGGGGTTTTCGAGCAGTACTTC. Its translation is CASSSGQGVFEQYF. The rearrangement links TRBV5-1 to TRBJ2-7, with 11 bases identical to TRBD1. From germline, CDR1 is SGHRS and CDR2 YFSETQ. With 3 bases clipped from V and 6 bases from J, the junction kept 5 bases outside the gene matches. CDR3 length: 14 residues.

The V gene is TRBV11-2, the J gene TRBJ2-5, with D tentatively TRBD2 (6 bases). Germline V gene data show CDR1 as SGHAT and CDR2 as FQNNGV. Trimming took off 5 bases at V and 9 bases at J, with 22 bases between the two ends. This CDR3 has 15 residues. The CDR3 here is CASSPVAGPVGAQYF. In DNA, the CDR3 is TGTGCCAGCAGCCCTGTGGCGGGACCGGTAGGGGCCCAGTACTTC.

The chain is built from TRBV5-1 and TRBJ2-7; 10 bases agree with TRBD2. Trimming cost V 3 bases and J 8 bases; bases outside gene matches: 5. Germline V lookup: CDR1 SGHRS, CDR2 YFSETQ. The CDR3 sequence is 13 residues long. The CDR3 protein is CASSWTSGGKQYF. The CDR3 DNA reads as TGCGCCAGCAGCTGGACTAGCGGCGGAAAGCAGTACTTC. The entire variable domain, with the rest obtained from reference TRBV5-1 and TRBJ2-7, is as follows: KAGVTQTPRYLIKTRGQQVTLSCSPISGHRSVSWYQQTPGQGLQFLFEYFSETQRNKGNFPGRFSGRQFSNSRSEMNVSTLELGDSALYLCASSWTSGGKQYFGPGTRLTVT.

V is TRBV4-1 and J is TRBJ1-2, with a tentative D call TRBD1 (5 bases). The germline CDR1 and CDR2 sequences are MGHRA and YSYEKL. Trimming stripped 4 bases from V and 3 bases from J, with 12 bases between. The CDR3 consists of 14 residues. CDR3 protein: CASSPDGGDYGYTF. The CDR3 bases are TGCGCCAGCAGCCCGGACGGAGGGGACTATGGCTACACCTTC.

This chain joins TRBV27 and TRBJ1-2, with 8 bases that match TRBD1. The germline V gene encodes CDR1 MNHEY and CDR2 SMNVEV (reference sequence). This CDR3 region has 14 residues. The V and J ends lost 6 bases and 8 bases, in that order; junction bases with no gene match: 11. The CDR3 spells CASRDGTGGKGYTF. DNA for the CDR3: TGTGCCAGCAGAGACGGCACAGGGGGTAAGGGCTACACCTTC.

This chain links TRBV30 with TRBJ1-2, with 10 positions matching TRBD1. The germline V gene encodes CDR1 GTSNPN and CDR2 SVGIG (reference sequence). CDR3 length equals 14 residues. Trimming took 2 bases from V and 6 from J; bases not matched to a gene: 6. The CDR3 is CAWSRDRGGHGYTF. The CDR3 nucleotides are TGTGCCTGGAGTCGGGACAGGGGAGGGCATGGCTACACCTTC.